The 26 T cell receptor beta chains below all came from one sample that was sequenced in a study of T cell changes during pregnancy in multiple sclerosis. Using immunoSEQ multiplex PCR, the repertoire was profiled, and TCRdb retains in-frame clones only, with some absent. The table records over 70,000 clones, over 90% of them present only once. The sample consisted of peripheral blood, taken in the third trimester of pregnancy. These receptors were collected from a female donor with multiple sclerosis, enrolled in a pregnancy study.

This clone has only one observation. V usage is TRBV30 and J usage is TRBJ2-1; 12 bases match TRBD2. Germline V gene lookup returns CDR1 GTSNPN and CDR2 SVGIG (reference sequence). There are 18 residues in the CDR3. The trim removed 0 bases at V and 1 base at J, leaving 7 bases unmatched. CDR3 sequence (DNA): TGTGCCTGGAGTGTGTTTCGTACTAGCGGGAGGTCCTACAATGAGCAGTTCTTC. Its translation: CAWSVFRTSGRSYNEQFF.

The rearrangement joins TRBV6-1 to TRBJ2-3, with TRBD2 matching 14 bases. The V and J ends lost 7 bases and 6 bases, in that order; junction bases with no gene match: 6. Germline V gene lookup returns CDR1 MNHNS and CDR2 SASEGT. This CDR3 is 15 amino acids long. This chain's CDR3 is CASKGLAGVGDTQYF. In DNA form, the CDR3 reads TGTGCCAGCAAGGGACTAGCGGGAGTTGGCGATACGCAGTATTTT.

This clone was counted a single time. J is TRBJ1-5 and V is TRBV19, with 7 bases aligning to TRBD1. The germline gives CDR1 LNHDA, CDR2 SQIVND (reference sequence). There are 16 residues in the CDR3. The trim removed 2 bases at V and 1 base at J, leaving 5 bases unmatched. The CDR3 spells CASSIRGPWSNQPQHF. Written as DNA, the CDR3 is TGTGCCAGTAGTATAAGGGGGCCCTGGAGCAATCAGCCCCAGCATTTT.

The chain has TRBV7-3 and TRBJ2-1, with D hard to call. Trimming pared 0 bases from V and 4 bases from J, leaving 13 bases between. Germline lookup yields CDR1 SGHTA and CDR2 FQGTGA. The CDR3 covers 16 residues. CDR3 in amino acids: CASSLTDTEGYNEQFF. Written as DNA, the CDR3 is TGTGCCAGCAGCTTAACGGATACAGAAGGATACAATGAGCAGTTCTTC.

The rearrangement links TRBV5-1 to TRBJ2-1; 13 bases match TRBD2. After removal of 3 bases from V and 7 bases from J, the junction contained 7 bases not matched to a gene. This CDR3 has 16 amino acids. Looked up from germline, CDR1 is SGHRS and CDR2 is YFSETQ. The CDR3 protein is CASSSGLAGVNNEQFF. DNA of the CDR3: TGCGCCAGCAGCTCTGGACTAGCGGGAGTTAATAATGAGCAGTTCTTC.

V gene TRBV29-1 combines with J gene TRBJ1-1; possible D gene TRBD1, 6 bases. CDR1 and CDR2 (germline): SQVTM, ANQGSEA. The CDR3 runs 16 residues. With 2 bases removed from V and 1 base from J, the gap between germline ends came to 17 bases. CDR3 sequence: CSVEPGRGGRNTEAFF. The CDR3 region has the DNA TGCAGCGTTGAACCCGGGCGGGGGGGGCGGAACACTGAAGCTTTCTTT.

The rearrangement uses TRBV29-1 and TRBJ1-1; D possibly corresponds to TRBD1 (5 bases). V was cut by 1 base and J by 5 bases, with 14 bases left in between. The CDR3 runs to 14 residues. The germline gives CDR1 SQVTM, CDR2 ANQGSEA. CDR3 sequence (DNA): TGCAGCGTTGAAGTGGAGGGGAGGAGGACTGAAGCTTTCTTT. Its protein product is CSVEVEGRRTEAFF.

The V call is TRBV19, the J call TRBJ2-6, with D perhaps matching TRBD1 (6 bases). Trimming took 5 bases from V and 4 from J, leaving 15 bases between them. From germline, CDR1 is LNHDA and CDR2 SQIVND (reference sequence). This CDR3 comprises 16 residues. This CDR3 reads CASSAPPGVGANVLTF. The CDR3 DNA follows: TGTGCCAGTAGTGCCCCCCCAGGGGTGGGGGCCAACGTCCTGACTTTC.

Points on this clone: The sample contains more than one DNA sequence encoding this CDR3. This chain joins TRBV6-5 and TRBJ1-1; TRBD1 matches 11 bases. The V gene's germline CDR1 is MNHEY and CDR2 SVGAGI. The CDR3 is made up of 16 amino acids. V lost 4 bases to trimming and J lost 5 bases; unmatched junction nucleotides: 9. CDR3 sequence: CASSFTRDRGDTEAFF. CDR3 coding DNA: TGTGCCAGCAGTTTCACCCGGGACAGGGGGGATACTGAAGCTTTCTTT.

This sequence joins TRBV11-3 and TRBJ2-7; 7 positions agree with TRBD1. The germline gives CDR1 SGHNT, CDR2 YENEEA. V was pared by 5 bases and J by 0 bases, with 4 bases of the junction left unmatched. The CDR3 length is 14 residues. The CDR3 DNA sequence: TGTGCCAGCAGCCCCCGACAGGGCTCCTACGAGCAGTACTTC. Translation: CASSPRQGSYEQYF.

V usage is TRBV5-4 and J usage is TRBJ2-5; 8 bases are shared with TRBD2. With V trimmed by 5 bases and J by 2 bases, 11 bases remained unmatched. CDR3 size: 16 residues. Germline V gives CDR1 SGHNT, CDR2 YYREEE (reference sequence). The CDR3 DNA reads as TGTGCCAGCAGTCACGTCCGGCGGGGGGAACAAGAGACCCAGTACTTC. It specifies CASSHVRRGEQETQYF.

The gene calls are TRBV4-1 and TRBJ1-5; D uncertain. V shed 1 base and J shed 6 bases, with 10 bases lying between them. This CDR3 is built from 14 residues. Germline CDR1 MGHRA, CDR2 YSYEKL. For the CDR3, the DNA is TGCGCCAGCAGCCAAGTCCGAGCTAGTCAGCCCCAGCATTTT. It encodes CASSQVRASQPQHF.

V usage is TRBV6-4 and J usage is TRBJ2-1, with D perhaps matching TRBD2 (6 bases). CDR3 length: 13 residues. V lost 7 bases and J lost 11, with 18 bases in between. Per germline, CDR1 MRHNA and CDR2 SNTAGT. The CDR3 DNA is TGTGCCAGCACATCACAAAACGGGGGACAGCAGTTCTTC. Its translation: CASTSQNGGQQFF.

The gene calls are TRBV27 and TRBJ2-7; 11 nucleotides match TRBD2. CDR1 is MNHEY, CDR2 SMNVEV, per germline (reference sequence). The V gene end was trimmed by 5 bases and the J gene end by 3 bases; junction bases not matched to a gene: 6. The CDR3 is made up of 15 amino acids. The CDR3 DNA reads TGTGCCAGCAGTGTAGCGGGAGGGAGACTCTACGAGCAGTACTTC. Its protein product is CASSVAGGRLYEQYF.

The V and J genes are TRBV7-8 and TRBJ2-7; TRBD1 might be the D (5 bases). V was pared by 5 bases and J by 3 bases, with 17 bases between. Looked up from germline, CDR1 is SGHVS and CDR2 is FQNEAQ. The CDR3 is 15 amino acids. In DNA form, the CDR3 reads TGTGCCAGCAGCCCAGAGTTGCAGGGTGGCTACGAGCAGTACTTC. Protein: CASSPELQGGYEQYF.

The chain has TRBV28 and TRBJ1-2; D uncertain. This CDR3 has 13 residues. V lost 5 bases to trimming and J lost 4 bases, with 11 bases between them. Germline V gene sequence: CDR1 MDHEN, CDR2 SYDVKM. The CDR3 is CASSTRHGYGYTF. Here the CDR3 DNA reads TGTGCCAGCAGTACCCGACATGGCTATGGCTACACCTTC.

This chain's CDR3 is CAAAQGYTDTQYF. The DNA of the CDR3 is TGTGCCGCAGCACAGGGATACACAGATACGCAGTATTTT. This chain uses TRBV19 with TRBJ2-3; D may be TRBD1 (6 bases). CDR3 size: 13 residues. The V end lost 11 bases, the J end lost 2 bases, and 14 bases lay between the germline ends. CDR1 LNHDA and CDR2 SQIVND come from the germline V gene (reference sequence).

The V and J genes are TRBV19 and TRBJ1-2; 8 bases map to TRBD1. There are 16 residues in the CDR3. V gave up 4 bases and J gave up 4 bases; unmatched junction bases: 11. Germline CDR1 reads LNHDA; CDR2 reads SQIVND (reference sequence). In DNA form, the CDR3 reads TGTGCCAGTAGTAGGGTCCCGGGGACAGGACCCTATGGCTACACCTTC. Protein product: CASSRVPGTGPYGYTF.

This clone was observed at least ten times. This chain uses TRBV19 with TRBJ2-7; 8 bases are shared with TRBD1. V lost 5 bases, J lost 0 bases, and 3 bases stayed unmatched. This CDR3 has 14 amino acids. The germline CDR1 and CDR2 sequences are LNHDA and SQIVND (reference sequence). The CDR3 DNA reads as TGTGCCAGTAGTCCGGGACAGGTCTCCTACGAGCAGTACTTC. It encodes CASSPGQVSYEQYF.

This clone was seen only once. CDR3 loop: CASSEDGTVTDTQYF. The CDR3 DNA reads as TGTGCCAGCAGTGAAGACGGGACAGTGACAGATACGCAGTATTTT. The chain links TRBV6-1 to TRBJ2-3; 7 bases line up with TRBD1. The germline V gene has CDR1 MNHNS and CDR2 SASEGT. The CDR3 is 15 amino acids. V trimming: 1 base; J trimming: 3 bases; junction bases outside the gene matches: 4.

The chain recombines TRBV7-9 with TRBJ2-7; D perhaps matches TRBD1 (6 bases). The germline V gene encodes CDR1 SEHNR and CDR2 FQNEAQ (reference sequence). There are 14 residues in the CDR3. V was shortened by 5 bases and J by 3 bases, with 14 bases between the two germline ends. CDR3 protein: CASSPQGNLYEQYF. For the CDR3, the DNA is TGTGCCAGCAGCCCGCAGGGGAATCTCTACGAGCAGTACTTC. The complete variable domain, with remaining parts taken from reference TRBV7-9 and TRBJ2-7, reads DTGVSQNPRHKITKRGQNVTFRCDPISEHNRLYWYRQTLGQGPEFLTYFQNEAQLEKSRLLSDRFSAERPKGSFSTLEIQRTEQGDSAMYLCASSPQGNLYEQYFGPGTRLTVT.

The V gene is TRBV10-1, the J gene TRBJ2-2, with TRBD2 matching over 7 bases. With 0 bases clipped from V and 6 bases from J, the junction kept 4 bases outside the gene matches. Germline CDR1 reads WNHNN; CDR2 reads SYGVQD (reference sequence). This CDR3 is 15 amino acids long. The DNA for the CDR3 is TGCGCCAGCAGTGAGTCGGGAGGGTCGGCCGGGGAGCTGTTTTTT. Its protein product is CASSESGGSAGELFF.

The chain links TRBV18 to TRBJ2-7; D is perhaps TRBD1 (5 bases). CDR1 and CDR2 (germline): KGHSH, LQKENI. The V and J ends lost 0 bases and 2 bases respectively, with 8 bases between them. This CDR3 is 14 amino acids long. The CDR3 sequence is CASSPPTVTYEQYF. The CDR3 nucleotides are TGTGCCAGCTCACCACCGACAGTAACCTACGAGCAGTACTTC.

The chain recombines TRBV30 with TRBJ1-5; TRBD1 aligns across 7 bases. Germline CDR1 is GTSNPN and CDR2 is SVGIG (reference sequence). V shed 2 bases and J 4 bases; nucleotides not matched to a gene: 8. This CDR3 comprises 15 residues. The CDR3 coding sequence is TGTGCCTGGAGTCTCAGACAGGGCCCTAATCAGCCCCAGCATTTT. Encoded protein: CAWSLRQGPNQPQHF.

This chain joins TRBV5-5 and TRBJ2-7; no definite D call. The germline V gene has CDR1 SGHKS and CDR2 YYEKEE (reference sequence). The CDR3 extends over 16 amino acids. The ends were cut back, 1 base at V and 5 bases at J, with 19 bases in the middle. The CDR3 DNA sequence: TGTGCCAGCAGCTTGATAGGAACCCCTAGTTCCCACGAGCAGTACTTC. Protein sequence: CASSLIGTPSSHEQYF.

The CDR3 region is CASSPNSYEQYF. CDR3 nucleotide sequence: TGTGCCAGCTCACCAAACAGCTACGAGCAGTACTTC. The J gene is TRBJ2-7, the V gene TRBV18; D is unclear. The CDR3 covers 12 residues. Between the trimmed V and J ends, which lost 2 bases and 3 bases, there was a span of 5 bases. Germline V lookup: CDR1 KGHSH, CDR2 LQKENI.